What follows is one T cell receptor (beta chain) and its context. Under the authors' procedure: Amplified reference gene primers provided the basis for estimating nucleated cell counts. Only in-frame clones appear in the TCRdb table, and some are missing; sequencing was by immunoSEQ multiplex PCR. D and trimming come from the DNA, and the V and J calls and clone size come from that table. The sample includes about 230,000 clones, around 80% of them seen just once. This sample was included in a study of blood T cell repertoires in COVID-19. Across the whole study: COVID-19 samples from acute and convalescent phases originated in the United States, Italy and Spain. In each case, the material was cDNA or gDNA derived from T cells, B-cell-depleted T cells, or PBMCs.

Germline CDR1 is SGHRS and CDR2 is YFSETQ. V lost 4 bases and J lost 3; bases outside the gene matches: 6. The CDR3 sequence is 15 residues long. This TCR was sampled from a woman between 40 and 55 years old who had recovered from COVID-19. Input material: peripheral blood. The rearrangement uses TRBV5-1 and TRBJ2-5; 10 bases line up with TRBD1. This CDR3 reads CASSRGTGVKETQYF. The CDR3 DNA reads as TGCGCCAGCAGCCGGGGGACAGGGGTGAAAGAGACCCAGTACTTC.